Below, 21 T cell receptor beta chains from the same sample are listed, as sequenced in a study of T cells in Graves' hyperthyroidism and ophthalmopathy. Template material for amplifying TCR beta CDR3 regions consisted of RNA transcripts. A set of HTBI primers served as the primers for a first-round RT-PCR of the TCR CDR3. TCRdb itself ran the multiplex PCR reads through MiXCR, one entry per CDR3 protein. The sample lists about 580,000 distinct CDR3 sequences, approximately 15% occurring once. The sample comprised blood. Receptors were obtained from a woman aged 25 to 39 with Graves' hyperthyroidism that later progressed to Graves' ophthalmopathy.

This clonotype was picked up a small number of times. This sequence joins TRBV10-1 and TRBJ2-1; 8 bases align to TRBD1. With V trimmed by 6 bases and J by 4 bases, 8 bases remained unmatched. This CDR3 has 15 residues. From germline, CDR1 is WNHNN and CDR2 SYGVQD (reference sequence). The CDR3 DNA follows: TGCGCCAGCAGCCCGGGACAGGCGACATACAATGAGCAGTTCTTC. Protein: CASSPGQATYNEQFF.

This clonotype has more than one count but fewer than ten. This chain uses TRBV29-1 with TRBJ1-2; D gene ambiguous. The CDR3 length is 12 residues. Per germline, CDR1 SQVTM and CDR2 ANQGSEA. Trimming took off 2 bases at V and 8 bases at J, with 12 bases between the two ends. The CDR3 loop is CSVELWDQGYTF. CDR3 nucleotides: TGCAGCGTTGAACTATGGGATCAAGGCTACACCTTC.

This clonotype was seen ten or more times. The chain links TRBV3-1 to TRBJ2-7; D is perhaps TRBD1 (5 bases). Trimming left V 0 bases short and J 6 bases short, with 9 bases between. Germline values: CDR1 LGHDT, CDR2 YNNKEL (reference sequence). CDR3 length: 13 residues. The CDR3, as DNA: TGTGCCAGCAGCCAAGATGAAGGGGCCGAGCAGTACTTC. Translated: CASSQDEGAEQYF.

This clonotype has only one observation. With a much larger clone just one base away, this may be a read error. This chain connects TRBV20-1 to TRBJ2-1, with 8 bases matching TRBD2. The CDR3 runs to 17 residues. CDR1 and CDR2 from the germline V gene are DFQATT and SNEGSKA (reference sequence). In DNA form, the CDR3 reads TGCAGTGCTAGAGTGGAGCAATTAGCGGGACTCTACAATGAGCAGGTCTTC. It yields the protein CSARVEQLAGLYNEQVF.

This clonotype was found a few times. The chain has TRBV5-6 and TRBJ2-7; 7 positions agree with TRBD1. J lost 2 bases, V lost 1 base, and 6 bases had no gene match. CDR1 and CDR2 (germline): SGHDT, YYEEEE. The length of the CDR3 is 15 residues. The CDR3 sequence: CASSLNTGATYEQYF. The CDR3 DNA reads TGTGCCAGCAGCTTGAATACAGGGGCCACCTACGAGCAGTACTTC. Looking up the rest from reference TRBV5-6 and TRBJ2-7 gives the full variable domain: DAGVTQSPTHLIKTRGQQVTLRCSPKSGHDTVSWYQQALGQGPQFIFQYYEEEERQRGNFPDRFSGHQFPNYSSELNVNALLLGDSALYLCASSLNTGATYEQYFGPGTRLTVT.

This clonotype was picked up many times. The chain joins TRBV20-1 to TRBJ2-7; 7 nucleotides agree with TRBD2. Germline CDR1 is DFQATT and CDR2 is SNEGSKA (reference sequence). The V segment lost 3 bases and the J segment 1 base; nucleotides outside the gene matches: 12. This CDR3 has 16 residues. The CDR3 protein is CSARNSLAGVSYEQYF. The CDR3 nucleotides read TGCAGTGCTAGGAACTCTTTGGCGGGAGTGTCCTACGAGCAGTACTTC.

This chain connects TRBV7-9 to TRBJ2-7, with a possible D match to TRBD1 (5 bases). The CDR3 is made up of 14 amino acids. The V and J ends lost 7 bases and 0 bases respectively, with 13 bases between them. Germline-derived CDR1 and CDR2 are SEHNR and FQNEAQ (reference sequence). The CDR3 loop reads CASTYHDSSYEQYV. The CDR3, as DNA: TGTGCCAGCACCTACCACGACAGCTCCTACGAGCAGTACGTC.

This clonotype was seen a handful of times. The chain is built from TRBV9 and TRBJ2-3; 8 bases fit TRBD1. Germline assignment: CDR1 SGDLS and CDR2 YYNGEE. This CDR3 has 15 amino acids. With V trimmed by 0 bases and J by 4 bases, 4 bases remained unmatched. In nucleotides, the CDR3 is TGTGCCAGCAGCGTAGAGGGACAGGACCCAGATACGCAGTATTTT. Its protein product is CASSVEGQDPDTQYF.

In its sample, this clonotype was seen many times. The chain links TRBV6-2 or TRBV6-3 to TRBJ1-1; 8 bases fit TRBD1. V lost 2 bases to trimming and J lost 3 bases; unmatched junction nucleotides: 5. This CDR3 has 15 residues. From germline, CDR1 is MNHEY and CDR2 SVGEGT. DNA of the CDR3: TGTGCCAGCAGTTACGCCCAGGGGGCGGACACTGAAGCTTTCTTT. This gives the protein CASSYAQGADTEAFF.

The table lists this clonotype with many counts. This chain links TRBV30 with TRBJ2-3; 8 bases align to TRBD2. The V and J ends lost 1 base and 0 bases, in that order; junction bases with no gene match: 6. The length of the CDR3 is 16 residues. Germline V lookup: CDR1 GTSNPN, CDR2 SVGIG (reference sequence). CDR3: CAWSALAGSSTDTQYF. The CDR3 coding sequence is TGTGCCTGGAGTGCCCTAGCGGGTTCTAGCACAGATACGCAGTATTTT. Complete variable domain (other parts from reference TRBV30 and TRBJ2-3): SQTIHQWPATLVQPVGSPLSLECTVEGTSNPNLYWYRQAAGRGLQLLFYSVGIGQISSEVPQNLSASRPQDRQFILSSKKLLLSDSGFYLCAWSALAGSSTDTQYFGPGTRLTVL.

The sample holds many counts of this clonotype. This chain uses TRBV24-1 with TRBJ2-2, with unresolved D. Germline assignment: CDR1 KGHDR and CDR2 SFDVKD. The CDR3 extends over 16 amino acids. V lost 2 bases and J lost 0, with 9 bases in between. The CDR3 protein is CATSDSSVANTGELFF. CDR3 DNA sequence: TGTGCCACCAGTGATTCGTCTGTGGCGAACACCGGGGAGCTGTTTTTT.

J is TRBJ1-1 and V is TRBV18; D remains unclear. The germline V gene encodes CDR1 KGHSH and CDR2 LQKENI. The CDR3 loop spans 16 amino acids. The ends were cut back, 3 bases at V and 0 bases at J, with 14 bases in the middle. This CDR3 is CASSPTEESMNTEAFF. CDR3 DNA: TGTGCCAGCTCACCTACTGAAGAGAGTATGAACACTGAAGCTTTCTTT.

V gene TRBV19 combines with J gene TRBJ1-3; no clear D gene. Germline V lookup: CDR1 LNHDA, CDR2 SQIVND (reference sequence). Between the trimmed V and J ends, which lost 8 bases and 0 bases, there was a span of 14 bases. The CDR3 has 15 residues. CDR3 residues: CASADAALSGNTIYF. The CDR3 DNA follows: TGTGCCAGTGCCGACGCAGCGCTCTCTGGAAACACCATATATTTT.

Points on this clonotype: The germline gene is not matched at one end of the junction; a read error may be the cause. V is TRBV7-9 and J is TRBJ2-1; D call uncertain. The CDR3 contains 16 residues. Looked up from germline, CDR1 is SEHNR and CDR2 is FQNEAQ (reference sequence). CDR3 nucleotide sequence: TGTGCCAGCAGCTACCGCCCGGTTACGCTTGGGGATGAGGAGTTCTTC. This translates into CASSYRPVTLGDEEFF.

This clonotype was counted many times. The V call is TRBV11-2, the J call TRBJ1-1; 8 positions agree with TRBD1. The germline CDR1 and CDR2 sequences are SGHAT and FQNNGV. CDR3 length: 13 amino acids. Losses at the gene ends were 7 bases for V and 4 bases for J; bases not matched to a gene: 5. CDR3 loop: CASIQTGGTEAFF. For the CDR3, the DNA is TGTGCCAGCATCCAAACAGGGGGCACTGAAGCTTTCTTT.

This clonotype has at least ten counts. The chain is built from TRBV11-2 and TRBJ1-1; D is uncertain. The CDR3 runs to 13 residues. Germline assignment: CDR1 SGHAT and CDR2 FQNNGV. Trimming left V 2 bases short and J 2 bases short, with 6 bases between. The CDR3 here is CASSLLHNTEAFF. In nucleotides, the CDR3 is TGTGCCAGCAGCTTACTCCACAACACTGAAGCTTTCTTT.

This clonotype was seen many times. The V gene is TRBV7-3, the J gene TRBJ2-2, with 8 bases that match TRBD2. This CDR3 spans 16 amino acids. The V and J ends lost 5 bases and 4 bases, in that order; junction bases with no gene match: 9. CDR1 is SGHTA and CDR2 is FQGTGA in the germline V gene. In DNA form, the CDR3 reads TGTGCCAGCAGCGGGAGCACTAGCGGCCTCACCGGGGAGCTGTTTTTT. Amino acids: CASSGSTSGLTGELFF.

The chain uses TRBV6-1 and TRBJ2-3; the match to TRBD1 covers 8 bases. The germline CDR1 and CDR2 sequences are MNHNS and SASEGT. CDR3 size: 15 residues. V trimming: 5 bases; J trimming: 0 bases; junction bases outside the gene matches: 4. The CDR3 DNA follows: TGTGCCAGCAGTCTGACAGGGGACAGCACAGATACGCAGTATTTT. It encodes CASSLTGDSTDTQYF.

This clonotype appeared many times. The rearrangement links TRBV11-2 to TRBJ2-7, with TRBD2 identical over 10 bases. This CDR3 is 15 amino acids long. Germline CDR1 reads SGHAT; CDR2 reads FQNNGV. The V segment lost 1 base and the J segment 2 bases; nucleotides outside the gene matches: 2. The CDR3 is CASSLASGRAYEQYF. CDR3 DNA sequence: TGTGCCAGCAGCTTAGCCAGCGGGAGGGCCTACGAGCAGTACTTC.

This clonotype has ten or more counts. J is TRBJ1-5 and V is TRBV12-3 or TRBV12-4; unclear D gene. The CDR3 length is 13 residues. V lost 5 bases and J lost 8, with 13 bases in between. This chain's CDR3 is CASSPREGEPQHF. In DNA, the CDR3 is TGTGCCAGCAGTCCTCGAGAGGGTGAGCCCCAGCATTTT.

This clonotype was detected many times. The J gene is TRBJ2-1, the V gene TRBV11-3; 7 nucleotides align to TRBD2. The CDR3 totals 13 residues. Germline assignment: CDR1 SGHNT and CDR2 YENEEA. Trimming took 6 bases from V and 11 from J; bases not matched to a gene: 10. CDR3 loop: CASRPMESGKQFF. CDR3 in DNA: TGTGCCAGCAGACCGATGGAGAGCGGGAAGCAGTTCTTC.